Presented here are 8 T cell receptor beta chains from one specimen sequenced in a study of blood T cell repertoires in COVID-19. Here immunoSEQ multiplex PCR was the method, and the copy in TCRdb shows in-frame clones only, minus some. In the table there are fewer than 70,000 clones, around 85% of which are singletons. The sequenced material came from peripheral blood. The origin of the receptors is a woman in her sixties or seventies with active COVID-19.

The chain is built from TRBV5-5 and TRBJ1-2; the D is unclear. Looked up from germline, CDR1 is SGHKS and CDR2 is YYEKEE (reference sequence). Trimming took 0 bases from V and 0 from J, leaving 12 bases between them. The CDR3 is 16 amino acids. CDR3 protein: CASSLEYGITNYGYTF. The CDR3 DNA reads TGTGCCAGCAGCTTGGAGTACGGGATAACTAACTATGGCTACACCTTC.

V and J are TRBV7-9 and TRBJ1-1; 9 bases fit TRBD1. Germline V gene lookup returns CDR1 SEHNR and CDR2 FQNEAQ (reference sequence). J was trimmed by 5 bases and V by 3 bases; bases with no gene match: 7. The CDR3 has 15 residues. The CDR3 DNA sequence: TGTGCCAGCAGCTTGAGGGGACAGGGACAAACTGAAGCTTTCTTT. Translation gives CASSLRGQGQTEAFF.

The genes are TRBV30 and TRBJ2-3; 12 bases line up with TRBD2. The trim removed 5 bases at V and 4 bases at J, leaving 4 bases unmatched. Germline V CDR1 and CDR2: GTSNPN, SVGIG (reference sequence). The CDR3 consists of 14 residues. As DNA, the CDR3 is TGTGCCTGGGCAGGACTAGCGGGATCAGATACGCAGTATTTT. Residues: CAWAGLAGSDTQYF.

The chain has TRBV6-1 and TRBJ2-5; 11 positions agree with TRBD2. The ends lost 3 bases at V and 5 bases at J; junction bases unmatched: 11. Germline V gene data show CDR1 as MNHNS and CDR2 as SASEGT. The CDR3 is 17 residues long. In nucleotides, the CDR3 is TGTGCCAGCAGTGAGGTTACAATACTAGCGGGAGTGGAGACCCAGTACTTC. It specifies CASSEVTILAGVETQYF.

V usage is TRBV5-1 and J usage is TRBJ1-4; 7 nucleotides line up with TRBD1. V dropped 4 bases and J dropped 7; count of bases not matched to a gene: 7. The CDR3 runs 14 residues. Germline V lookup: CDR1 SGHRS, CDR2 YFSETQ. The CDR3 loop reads CASSEGGGGEKLFF. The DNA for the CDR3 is TGCGCCAGCAGCGAAGGGGGCGGAGGTGAAAAACTGTTTTTT.

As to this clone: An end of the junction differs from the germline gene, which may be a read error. Here the CDR3 DNA reads TGTGCCAGTAGTTTAGATAGCGGGAGGGCCATTCATGAGCAGTTCTTC. Translating it yields CASSLDSGRAIHEQFF. The J gene is TRBJ2-1, the V gene TRBV19, with 11 positions matching TRBD2. Per germline, CDR1 LNHDA and CDR2 SQIVND (reference sequence). The CDR3 consists of 16 residues.

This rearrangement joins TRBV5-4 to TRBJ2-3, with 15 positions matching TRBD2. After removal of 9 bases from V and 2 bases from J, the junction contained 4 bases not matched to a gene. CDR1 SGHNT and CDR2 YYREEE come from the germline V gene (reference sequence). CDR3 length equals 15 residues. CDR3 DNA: TGTGCCACCGGGACTAGCGGGAGGACCACAGATACGCAGTATTTT. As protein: CATGTSGRTTDTQYF.

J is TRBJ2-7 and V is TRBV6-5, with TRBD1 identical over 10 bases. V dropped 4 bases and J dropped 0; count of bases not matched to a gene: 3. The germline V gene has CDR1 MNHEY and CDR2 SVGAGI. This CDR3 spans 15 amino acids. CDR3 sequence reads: CASSSRTGGSYEQYF. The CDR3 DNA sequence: TGTGCCAGCAGTTCGAGGACAGGGGGCTCCTACGAGCAGTACTTC.